A selection of T cell receptor beta chains follows, all from one sample in a study of blood T cell repertoires in COVID-19. The table came from immunoSEQ multiplex PCR; TCRdb's copy has only in-frame clones and leaves some out. Counted here are about 230,000 clones, about 90% occurring once; the ten biggest clones make up around 4%. Source material: PBMCs or T cells enriched from blood (not recorded which). The receptors here all came from a woman in her twenties or thirties with acute COVID-19. Each CDR3 is given with its conserved first and last residue. The D gene is left open where the match is weak. Clone size appears in some rows only: once, few, many, or a class for an expanded clone.

clone_size: .; d_call: .; v_call: TRBV7-9; j_call: TRBJ1-2; cdr3_aa: CASSSQFLAEGGNYGYTF; cdr3_nt: TGTGCCAGCAGCTCCCAGTTTTTGGCCGAGGGTGGGAACTATGGCTACACCTTC
clone_size: .; d_call: TRBD1; v_call: TRBV7-6; j_call: TRBJ2-2; cdr3_aa: CASSLGQGATGELFF; cdr3_nt: TGTGCCAGCAGCTTAGGACAGGGGGCGACCGGGGAGCTGTTTTTT
clone_size: .; d_call: .; v_call: TRBV2; j_call: TRBJ1-6; cdr3_aa: CASSPDEGYNSPLHF; cdr3_nt: TGTGCCAGCAGCCCCGACGAGGGATATAATTCACCCCTCCACTTT
clone_size: once; d_call: .; v_call: TRBV18; j_call: TRBJ1-1; cdr3_aa: CASSPGGTKNTEAFF; cdr3_nt: TGTGCCAGCTCACCAGGTGGGACAAAGAACACTGAAGCTTTCTTT
clone_size: .; d_call: TRBD1; v_call: TRBV5-1; j_call: TRBJ1-5; cdr3_aa: CASSLDGTGEFQPQHF; cdr3_nt: TGCGCCAGCAGCTTAGATGGGACAGGGGAGTTTCAGCCCCAGCATTTT
clone_size: .; d_call: .; v_call: TRBV6-2/TRBV6-3; j_call: TRBJ1-5; cdr3_aa: CASSYSAGGSNQPQHF; cdr3_nt: TGTGCCAGCAGTTACTCAGCTGGCGGAAGCAATCAGCCCCAGCATTTT
clone_size: once; d_call: .; v_call: TRBV27; j_call: TRBJ2-3; cdr3_aa: CATFGDTQYF; cdr3_nt: TGTGCCACCTTCGGAGATACGCAGTATTTT
clone_size: .; d_call: .; v_call: TRBV13; j_call: TRBJ2-3; cdr3_aa: CASSLPGTDTQYF; cdr3_nt: TGTGCCAGCAGCTTACCTGGCACAGATACGCAGTATTTT
clone_size: .; d_call: TRBD1; v_call: TRBV6-5; j_call: TRBJ1-1; cdr3_aa: CASSYFRQGTNTEAFF; cdr3_nt: TGTGCCAGCAGTTACTTCCGACAGGGGACTAACACTGAAGCTTTCTTT
clone_size: .; d_call: TRBD2; v_call: TRBV10-1; j_call: TRBJ2-7; cdr3_aa: CASSWTSVRYEQYF; cdr3_nt: TGCGCCAGCAGTTGGACTAGCGTGCGATACGAGCAGTACTTC
clone_size: .; d_call: TRBD2; v_call: TRBV14; j_call: TRBJ2-5; cdr3_aa: CASSPFRGGPQETQYF; cdr3_nt: TGTGCCAGCAGCCCCTTTCGGGGGGGCCCGCAAGAGACCCAGTACTTC
clone_size: .; d_call: TRBD2; v_call: TRBV19; j_call: TRBJ2-1; cdr3_aa: CASSIEERETYNEQFF; cdr3_nt: TGTGCCAGTAGTATAGAGGAGCGGGAGACCTACAATGAGCAGTTCTTC
clone_size: .; d_call: .; v_call: TRBV15; j_call: TRBJ1-3; cdr3_aa: CATSRDKGDGNTIYF; cdr3_nt: TGTGCCACCAGCAGAGATAAGGGGGACGGAAACACCATATATTTT
clone_size: .; d_call: .; v_call: TRBV19; j_call: TRBJ2-1; cdr3_aa: CASSIAGIEQFF; cdr3_nt: TGTGCCAGTAGTATAGCGGGGATTGAGCAGTTCTTC
clone_size: .; d_call: TRBD1; v_call: TRBV10-1; j_call: TRBJ2-1; cdr3_aa: CASSTLTGPYNEQFF; cdr3_nt: TGCGCCAGCAGTACCCTGACAGGGCCCTACAATGAGCAGTTCTTC
clone_size: .; d_call: TRBD1; v_call: TRBV28; j_call: TRBJ2-7; cdr3_aa: CASSSQSGTGSYEQYF; cdr3_nt: TGTGCCAGCAGTTCCCAATCCGGGACAGGGTCCTACGAGCAGTACTTC
clone_size: .; d_call: .; v_call: TRBV9; j_call: TRBJ1-1; cdr3_aa: CASSEEGDTEAFF; cdr3_nt: TGTGCCAGCAGCGAGGAGGGAGACACTGAAGCTTTCTTT
clone_size: .; d_call: TRBD1; v_call: TRBV28; j_call: TRBJ2-7; cdr3_aa: CASRPGQFQREYF; cdr3_nt: TGTGCCAGCAGGCCGGGACAGTTCCAACGGGAGTACTTC
clone_size: .; d_call: TRBD2; v_call: TRBV6-6; j_call: TRBJ2-5; cdr3_aa: CASSPTHGSGGPYVQETQYF; cdr3_nt: TGTGCCAGCAGCCCCACCCACGGTAGCGGGGGGCCGTACGTACAAGAGACCCAGTACTTC
clone_size: .; d_call: TRBD1; v_call: TRBV5-1; j_call: TRBJ1-1; cdr3_aa: CASSVVGGDTEAFF; cdr3_nt: TGCGCCAGCAGCGTGGTAGGGGGCGACACTGAAGCTTTCTTT
clone_size: once; d_call: .; v_call: TRBV6-2/TRBV6-3; j_call: TRBJ1-5; cdr3_aa: CASSTTGYNQPQHF; cdr3_nt: TGTGCCAGCAGTACAACAGGATACAATCAGCCCCAGCATTTT
clone_size: few; d_call: .; v_call: TRBV11-2; j_call: TRBJ2-4; cdr3_aa: CASSLEGALAKNIQYF; cdr3_nt: TGTGCCAGCAGCTTAGAGGGGGCTCTAGCCAAAAACATTCAGTACTTC
clone_size: .; d_call: TRBD1; v_call: TRBV7-6; j_call: TRBJ1-1; cdr3_aa: CASSPRTGMMNTEAFF; cdr3_nt: TGTGCCAGCAGCCCGAGGACAGGGATGATGAACACTGAAGCTTTCTTT
clone_size: once; d_call: .; v_call: TRBV19; j_call: TRBJ2-1; cdr3_aa: CASSIGRRQTLFYNEQFF; cdr3_nt: TGTGCCAGTAGTATAGGTAGGCGGCAGACTCTATTCTACAATGAGCAGTTCTTC
clone_size: once; d_call: TRBD1; v_call: TRBV11-2; j_call: TRBJ1-2; cdr3_aa: CASSRTGDGYTF; cdr3_nt: TGTGCCAGCAGCCGGACAGGGGACGGCTACACCTTC
clone_size: .; d_call: .; v_call: TRBV4-1; j_call: TRBJ2-7; cdr3_aa: CASSQEFRYEQYF; cdr3_nt: TGCGCCAGCAGCCAAGAGTTTCGCTACGAGCAGTACTTC
clone_size: once; d_call: .; v_call: TRBV28; j_call: TRBJ1-1; cdr3_aa: CATVVSNTEAFF; cdr3_nt: TGTGCCACCGTAGTCTCGAACACTGAAGCTTTCTTT
clone_size: .; d_call: .; v_call: TRBV18; j_call: TRBJ1-2; cdr3_aa: CASSQTQGRVYGYTF; cdr3_nt: TGTGCCAGCTCACAAACTCAGGGCAGGGTCTATGGCTACACCTTC
clone_size: few; d_call: .; v_call: TRBV2; j_call: TRBJ1-2; cdr3_aa: CASSEINNGYTF; cdr3_nt: TGTGCCAGCAGTGAAATCAACAATGGCTACACCTTC
clone_size: .; d_call: .; v_call: TRBV9; j_call: TRBJ2-6; cdr3_aa: CASSSSTGMRVSGANVLTF; cdr3_nt: TGTGCCAGCAGCTCATCAACAGGGATGAGGGTCTCTGGGGCCAACGTCCTGACTTTC
clone_size: once; d_call: TRBD2; v_call: TRBV9; j_call: TRBJ2-5; cdr3_aa: CASSVGASGGGTYQETQYF; cdr3_nt: TGTGCCAGCAGCGTAGGGGCTAGCGGGGGGGGAACGTACCAAGAGACCCAGTACTTC
clone_size: .; d_call: TRBD1; v_call: TRBV30; j_call: TRBJ1-1; cdr3_aa: CAWSRQGAVAFF; cdr3_nt: TGTGCCTGGAGCCGACAGGGGGCAGTAGCTTTCTTT
clone_size: .; d_call: TRBD1; v_call: TRBV25-1; j_call: TRBJ1-4; cdr3_aa: CASSEYGPRDRVDEKLFF; cdr3_nt: TGTGCCAGCAGTGAATACGGCCCCCGGGACAGGGTAGATGAAAAACTGTTTTTT
clone_size: .; d_call: .; v_call: TRBV6-2/TRBV6-3; j_call: TRBJ1-1; cdr3_aa: CASSYPPRKEMNTEAFF; cdr3_nt: TGTGCCAGCAGTTACCCTCCACGAAAGGAGATGAACACTGAAGCTTTCTTT
clone_size: few; d_call: .; v_call: TRBV5-4; j_call: TRBJ2-7; cdr3_aa: CASSLDGKEGSEQYF; cdr3_nt: TGTGCCAGCAGCTTGGACGGGAAGGAGGGATCCGAGCAGTACTTC
clone_size: .; d_call: TRBD2; v_call: TRBV9; j_call: TRBJ2-2; cdr3_aa: CASSVAGGRSGELFF; cdr3_nt: TGTGCCAGCAGCGTAGCGGGGGGGCGATCCGGGGAGCTGTTTTTT
clone_size: .; d_call: TRBD1; v_call: TRBV5-6; j_call: TRBJ2-7; cdr3_aa: CASSLGGTGPSYEQYF; cdr3_nt: TGTGCCAGCAGCTTGGGCGGGACAGGGCCCTCCTACGAGCAGTACTTC
clone_size: .; d_call: .; v_call: TRBV13; j_call: TRBJ1-2; cdr3_aa: CASSGGDYGYTF; cdr3_nt: TGTGCCAGCAGCGGCGGGGACTATGGCTACACCTTC
clone_size: .; d_call: .; v_call: TRBV3-1/TRBV3-2; j_call: TRBJ1-5; cdr3_aa: CASSQGPWGPSDQPQHF; cdr3_nt: TGTGCCAGCAGCCAAGGGCCGTGGGGGCCCTCCGATCAGCCCCAGCATTTT
clone_size: .; d_call: TRBD1; v_call: TRBV5-4; j_call: TRBJ2-1; cdr3_aa: CASSRDRVEGEQFF; cdr3_nt: TGTGCCAGCAGTCGAGACAGGGTAGAGGGTGAGCAGTTCTTC
clone_size: .; d_call: .; v_call: TRBV18; j_call: TRBJ1-6; cdr3_aa: CASSPGARQQSNSPLHF; cdr3_nt: TGTGCCAGCTCACCAGGTGCCAGACAGCAAAGTAATTCACCCCTCCACTTT
clone_size: .; d_call: .; v_call: TRBV27; j_call: TRBJ1-6; cdr3_aa: CASSFRQLGNSPLHF; cdr3_nt: TGTGCCAGCAGTTTTCGACAGCTCGGGAATTCACCCCTCCACTTT
clone_size: .; d_call: .; v_call: TRBV27; j_call: TRBJ2-7; cdr3_aa: CASSFTGSLAYEQYF; cdr3_nt: TGTGCCAGCAGCTTCACAGGGAGTCTAGCCTACGAGCAGTACTTC
clone_size: .; d_call: .; v_call: TRBV30; j_call: TRBJ2-1; cdr3_aa: CAWRIWQGPRYNEQFF; cdr3_nt: TGTGCCTGGAGGATTTGGCAGGGCCCCCGGTACAATGAGCAGTTCTTC
clone_size: .; d_call: TRBD2; v_call: TRBV6-2/TRBV6-3; j_call: TRBJ2-7; cdr3_aa: CASSYSELAGPLEQYF; cdr3_nt: TGTGCCAGCAGTTACTCAGAACTAGCGGGACCCCTCGAGCAGTACTTC
clone_size: .; d_call: .; v_call: TRBV9; j_call: TRBJ2-1; cdr3_aa: CASSVNRAQAYNEQFF; cdr3_nt: TGTGCCAGCAGCGTCAACAGGGCCCAAGCCTACAATGAGCAGTTCTTC
clone_size: once; d_call: TRBD2; v_call: TRBV7-9; j_call: TRBJ2-1; cdr3_aa: CASSFGRGGYNEQFF; cdr3_nt: TGTGCCAGCAGCTTCGGGCGGGGGGGATACAATGAGCAGTTCTTC
clone_size: .; d_call: .; v_call: TRBV27; j_call: TRBJ1-5; cdr3_aa: CASSALLPGNNQPQHF; cdr3_nt: TGTGCCAGCAGTGCTCTCCTTCCAGGGAACAATCAGCCCCAGCATTTT
clone_size: once; d_call: TRBD1; v_call: TRBV29-1; j_call: TRBJ2-6; cdr3_aa: CSVRTGLVGANVLTF; cdr3_nt: TGCAGCGTGCGGACAGGGTTAGTTGGGGCCAACGTCCTGACTTTC
clone_size: .; d_call: TRBD2; v_call: TRBV5-1; j_call: TRBJ2-2; cdr3_aa: CASSWPGLAGGLNTGELFF; cdr3_nt: TGCGCCAGCAGCTGGCCGGGACTAGCGGGGGGGCTGAACACCGGGGAGCTGTTTTTT
clone_size: .; d_call: .; v_call: TRBV7-3; j_call: TRBJ1-3; cdr3_aa: CASSPTDSGNTIYF; cdr3_nt: TGTGCCAGCAGCCCCACAGACTCTGGAAACACCATATATTTT
clone_size: .; d_call: .; v_call: TRBV27; j_call: TRBJ1-3; cdr3_aa: CASSLSGETGNTIYF; cdr3_nt: TGTGCCAGCAGTTTATCCGGGGAGACTGGAAACACCATATATTTT
clone_size: .; d_call: .; v_call: TRBV6-5; j_call: TRBJ2-7; cdr3_aa: CATDPRGSYEQYF; cdr3_nt: TGTGCCACCGACCCGAGGGGGTCCTACGAGCAGTACTTC
clone_size: .; d_call: .; v_call: TRBV30; j_call: TRBJ2-7; cdr3_aa: CAWRIGDEQYF; cdr3_nt: TGTGCCTGGAGGATAGGGGATGAGCAGTACTTC
clone_size: .; d_call: TRBD1; v_call: TRBV29-1; j_call: TRBJ1-1; cdr3_aa: CSVVGDRVTNTEAFF; cdr3_nt: TGCAGCGTTGTTGGGGACAGGGTAACGAACACTGAAGCTTTCTTT
clone_size: once; d_call: .; v_call: TRBV6-2/TRBV6-3; j_call: TRBJ1-6; cdr3_aa: CASSWAVIHNSPLHF; cdr3_nt: TGTGCCAGCAGTTGGGCAGTGATCCATAATTCACCCCTCCACTTT
clone_size: .; d_call: .; v_call: TRBV4-1; j_call: TRBJ1-1; cdr3_aa: CASSQDQENTEAFF; cdr3_nt: TGCGCCAGCAGCCAAGATCAGGAGAACACTGAAGCTTTCTTT
clone_size: .; d_call: .; v_call: TRBV6-5; j_call: TRBJ2-3; cdr3_aa: CASRGDTDTQYF; cdr3_nt: TGTGCCAGCAGAGGAGACACAGATACGCAGTATTTT
clone_size: .; d_call: .; v_call: TRBV9; j_call: TRBJ2-5; cdr3_aa: CASSVDSTRGETQYF; cdr3_nt: TGTGCCAGCAGCGTAGACAGTACGAGAGGGGAGACCCAGTACTTC